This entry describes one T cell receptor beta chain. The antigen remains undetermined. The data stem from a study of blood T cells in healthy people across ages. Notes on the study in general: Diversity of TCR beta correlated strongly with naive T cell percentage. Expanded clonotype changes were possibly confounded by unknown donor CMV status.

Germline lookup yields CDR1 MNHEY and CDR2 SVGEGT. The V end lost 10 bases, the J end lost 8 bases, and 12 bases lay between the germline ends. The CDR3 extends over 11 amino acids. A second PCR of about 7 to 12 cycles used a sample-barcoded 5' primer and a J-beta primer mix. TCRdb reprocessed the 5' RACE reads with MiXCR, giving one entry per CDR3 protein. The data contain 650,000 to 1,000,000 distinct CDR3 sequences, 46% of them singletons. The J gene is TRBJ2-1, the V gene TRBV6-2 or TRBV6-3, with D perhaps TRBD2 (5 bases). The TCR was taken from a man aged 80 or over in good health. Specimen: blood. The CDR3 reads CATLREHEQFF. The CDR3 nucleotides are TGTGCCACCCTAAGGGAGCATGAGCAGTTCTTC.